This T cell receptor beta chain was captured by sequencing in a study of tumor-infiltrating lymphocytes in oesophageal squamous cell carcinoma. The CDR3 is made up of 15 amino acids. Trimming pared 7 bases from V and 3 bases from J, leaving 19 bases between. Germline V gene sequence: CDR1 SGHVS, CDR2 FNYEAQ. This clonotype was detected only a few times. MiXCR, run by TCRdb on the PCR reads, gives a single entry per CDR3 protein. The sample yields about 13,000 distinct CDR3 sequences, approximately 50% seen once. Sequencing used esophageal tumor tissue. This clonotype originated in a male donor with esophageal squamous cell carcinoma. V usage is TRBV7-6 and J usage is TRBJ2-7; TRBD1 is a possible D gene (5 bases). The CDR3: CASKDTREEGYEQYF. The CDR3 coding sequence is TGTGCCAGCAAGGACACACGAGAAGAAGGCTACGAGCAGTACTTC.